This T cell receptor (beta chain) comes out of a study of shared clonotypes between healthy human individuals. Trimming took 0 bases from V and 3 from J, leaving 15 bases between them. The germline gives CDR1 MGHRA, CDR2 YSYEKL. The CDR3 loop spans 16 amino acids. Cells designated naive CD8 were CD45RO-negative and were positively selected for CCR7, with terminally differentiated effector memory CD45RA+ cells excluded. TCRdb's table, derived via immunoSEQ multiplex PCR, lists solely in-frame clones and lacks some. This table holds hundreds of thousands of clones, roughly 98% found once. The chain recombines TRBV4-1 with TRBJ2-7; D unresolved. The sequencing sample was made of naive CD8+ T cells sorted from blood. The clonotype comes from a man aged 25-45 years in good health. The CDR3 nucleotides are TGCGCCAGCAGCCAAGAAGGCATCTCCCCCTTCTACGAGCAGTACTTC. As protein: CASSQEGISPFYEQYF.